This T cell receptor beta chain was recovered during a study of T cells in Graves' hyperthyroidism and ophthalmopathy. Thyroid ultrasound, orbital computed tomography, clinical symptoms, and serum thyroxine and TRAb underpinned diagnoses. The CDR3 regions of TCR beta were amplified from RNA transcripts. Initially, a first-round RT-PCR of the TCR CDR3 employed the HTBI primer set. TCRdb passed the multiplex PCR reads through MiXCR, listing each CDR3 protein once. The sample lists fewer than 650,000 distinct CDR3 sequences, approximately 49% occurring once. The origin of this receptor is an adult woman with Graves' disease, either hyperthyroidism or ophthalmopathy (not recorded which). The specimen sequenced was peripheral blood or thyroid tissue (not recorded which).

The CDR3 DNA sequence: TGTGCCCGTGCCCCTTCCCCTGATTTCAATGAGCAGTTCTTC. This sequence encodes CARAPSPDFNEQFF. J is TRBJ2-1 and V is TRBV10-3; no reliable D call. The CDR3 is 14 amino acids. From germline, CDR1 is ENHRY and CDR2 SYGVKD. The V gene lost 11 bases and the J gene lost 6 bases, with 20 bases spanning the gap.